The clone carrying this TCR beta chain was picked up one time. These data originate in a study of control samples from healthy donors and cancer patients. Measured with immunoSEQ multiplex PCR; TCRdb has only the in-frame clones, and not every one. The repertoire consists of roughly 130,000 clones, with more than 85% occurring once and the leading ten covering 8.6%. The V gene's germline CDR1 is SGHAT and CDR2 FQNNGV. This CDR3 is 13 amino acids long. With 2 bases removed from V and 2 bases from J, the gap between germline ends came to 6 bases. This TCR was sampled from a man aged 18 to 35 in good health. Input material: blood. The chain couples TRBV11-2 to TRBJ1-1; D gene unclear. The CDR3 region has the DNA TGTGCCAGCAGCTTATTCAGAAACACTGAAGCTTTCTTT. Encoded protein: CASSLFRNTEAFF.